What follows are 19 T cell receptor beta chains derived from one specimen sequenced in a study of regulatory T cells in long-lasting Graves disease. The time point was: newly diagnosed GD, antithyroid drugs for less than 3 months. PBMCs provided the RNA from which the TCR library was made. CDR3-region Arm-PCR and iRepertoire HTBI primers produced the TCR beta libraries. TCRdb used MiXCR to reprocess the multiplex PCR reads, holding one entry per CDR3 protein. The top ten clones hold 25% of a sample with roughly 560,000 distinct CDR3 sequences, about 16% of them seen once. The same specimen was also included in a second study, on T cells in Graves' hyperthyroidism and ophthalmopathy.

This material consisted of peripheral blood mononuclear cells (PBMCs), taken at new diagnosis, from a patient treated with antithyroid drugs. The receptors derive from a woman aged 40-65 years with Graves disease.

This clonotype was seen more than once but under ten times. A read error may be the cause here, since a much bigger clone is one base away. The V call is TRBV2, the J call TRBJ1-6; D remains unclear. Trimming shortened V by 2 bases and J by 7 bases, and 12 bases separated the two germline ends. The CDR3 covers 15 residues. Per the germline V gene, CDR1 is SNHLY and CDR2 is FYNNEI. This CDR3 reads CASSESRGTNSPLHF. For the CDR3, the DNA is TGTGCCAGCAGTGAATCCCGGGGAACCAATTCACCCCTCCACTTT.

The rearrangement links TRBV7-3 to TRBJ2-5, with D perhaps TRBD1 (6 bases). Germline assignment: CDR1 SGHTA and CDR2 FQGTGA. With 0 bases removed from V and 2 bases from J, the gap between germline ends came to 13 bases. This CDR3 has 16 residues. CDR3 bases: TGTGCCAGCAGCTTAACTGGGACAAGAGGGCAAGAGACCCAGTACTTC. Translating it yields CASSLTGTRGQETQYF.

This clonotype has just a few counts. The rearrangement uses TRBV7-9 and TRBJ1-1; D not certain. V lost 8 bases to trimming and J lost 7 bases, with 20 bases between them. Germline CDR1 SEHNR, CDR2 FQNEAQ (reference sequence). CDR3 length: 14 residues. CDR3 amino acids: CASWSGDWAFEAFF. The DNA for the CDR3 is TGTGCCAGCTGGTCCGGGGATTGGGCCTTTGAAGCTTTCTTT.

J is TRBJ1-3 and V is TRBV19; tentative D call: TRBD1 (5 bases). The germline V and J ends were trimmed by 7 bases and 2 bases, with 9 bases remaining between them. The CDR3 totals 13 residues. Germline V lookup: CDR1 LNHDA, CDR2 SQIVND (reference sequence). As DNA, the CDR3 is TGTGCCAGTAAGGGGTTAACTGGAAACACCATATATTTT. Translation: CASKGLTGNTIYF.

The sample holds many counts of this clonotype. This rearrangement joins TRBV3-1 to TRBJ2-7; 7 positions match TRBD1. This CDR3 comprises 13 residues. V was clipped by 2 bases and J by 2 bases; unmatched bases: 0. The V gene's germline CDR1 is LGHDT and CDR2 YNNKEL (reference sequence). The CDR3 sequence is CASSQQGAYEQYF. The DNA of the CDR3 is TGTGCCAGCAGCCAACAGGGGGCCTACGAGCAGTACTTC.

This clonotype was seen ten or more times. The chain links TRBV28 to TRBJ1-2; TRBD1 agrees at 9 bases. V gave up 8 bases and J gave up 2 bases; unmatched junction bases: 6. The germline V gene has CDR1 MDHEN and CDR2 SYDVKM. CDR3 length: 14 residues. CDR3 DNA: TGTGCCAGCTCACAGGGGGCGAAGAACTATGGCTACACCTTC. Translated, it gives CASSQGAKNYGYTF.

Ten or more counts support this clonotype. The chain combines TRBV3-1 with TRBJ1-1; D is possibly TRBD1 (6 bases). CDR3 length: 13 residues. Germline lookup yields CDR1 LGHDT and CDR2 YNNKEL (reference sequence). The V and J ends lost 2 bases and 8 bases respectively, with 12 bases between them. The CDR3 here is CASSQNPQGEAFF. The CDR3 DNA follows: TGTGCCAGCAGCCAAAACCCACAGGGAGAAGCTTTCTTT. Full variable domain (remainder filled in from reference TRBV3-1 and TRBJ1-1): DTAVSQTPKYLVTQMGNDKSIKCEQNLGHDTMYWYKQDSKKFLKIMFSYNNKELIINETVPNRFSPKSPDKAHLNLHINSLELGDSAVYFCASSQNPQGEAFFGQGTRLTVV.

The rearrangement uses TRBV30 and TRBJ2-2; D may be TRBD2 (6 bases). V lost 3 bases, J lost 4 bases, and 12 bases lay in between. Germline values: CDR1 GTSNPN, CDR2 SVGIG (reference sequence). The CDR3 covers 14 residues. CDR3 protein: CAWRVGGITGELFF. DNA for the CDR3: TGTGCCTGGAGGGTGGGGGGAATCACCGGGGAGCTGTTTTTT.

This clonotype was seen a few times. This chain joins TRBV6-2 or TRBV6-3 and TRBJ2-2; TRBD2 might be the D (5 bases). V was cut by 10 bases and J by 6 bases, with 24 bases left in between. Germline V gene lookup returns CDR1 MNHEY and CDR2 SVGEGT. This CDR3 spans 16 amino acids. The CDR3 spells CATETTEFRIAGELFF. As DNA, the CDR3 is TGTGCCACCGAGACTACAGAATTTAGAATTGCCGGGGAGCTGTTTTTT.

V and J are TRBV7-9 and TRBJ2-5; TRBD1 matches at 8 bases. Germline lookup yields CDR1 SEHNR and CDR2 FQNEAQ (reference sequence). The CDR3 covers 17 residues. The junction had 13 bases not matched to a gene; V was cut back by 3 bases and J by 4 bases. The CDR3: CASSLSRAGGALETQYF. Written as DNA, the CDR3 is TGTGCCAGCAGCTTGTCCCGAGCAGGGGGCGCGTTAGAGACCCAGTACTTC.

This clonotype has more than one count but fewer than ten. The chain is built from TRBV27 and TRBJ1-5; D gene ambiguous. CDR1 is MNHEY and CDR2 is SMNVEV in the germline V gene (reference sequence). The CDR3 runs 18 residues. Trimming removed 3 bases at V and 2 bases at J, with 20 bases between. CDR3 DNA: TGTGCCAGCAGTTTGGAACCACCGTTTATGGGTGGCAATCAGCCCCAGCATTTT. This translates into CASSLEPPFMGGNQPQHF.

This clonotype was detected only a few times. The chain has TRBV5-1 and TRBJ1-2; 8 bases agree with TRBD1. Looked up from germline, CDR1 is SGHRS and CDR2 is YFSETQ. The CDR3 covers 15 residues. J was trimmed by 5 bases and V by 4 bases; bases with no gene match: 10. CDR3 loop: CASSILPDREYGYTF. CDR3 nucleotide sequence: TGCGCCAGCAGCATTCTTCCGGACAGGGAGTATGGCTACACCTTC.

In DNA, the CDR3 is TGTGCCAGCAGTTCAGTAGCGGGGAGACTCCCGGGCACCGGGGAGCTGTTTTTT. Translation gives CASSSVAGRLPGTGELFF. The chain combines TRBV25-1 with TRBJ2-2, with TRBD2 identical over 8 bases. This CDR3 has 18 amino acids. Germline V gene sequence: CDR1 MGHDK, CDR2 SYGVNS. V lost 5 bases, J lost 4 bases, and 15 bases stayed unmatched.

The V gene is TRBV11-2, the J gene TRBJ2-5; 7 nucleotides align to TRBD2. The germline V gene has CDR1 SGHAT and CDR2 FQNNGV. This CDR3 has 16 amino acids. J lost 5 bases, V lost 4 bases, and 13 bases had no gene match. The CDR3 protein is CASSSFSSGVRETQYF. The CDR3 coding sequence is TGTGCCAGCAGCTCCTTCAGCAGCGGGGTGCGGGAGACCCAGTACTTC.

In its sample, this clonotype was seen many times. The chain joins TRBV3-1 to TRBJ2-7; D is unresolved. This CDR3 is 13 amino acids long. V was trimmed by 0 bases and J by 5 bases, leaving 8 bases between them. CDR1 is LGHDT, CDR2 YNNKEL, per germline (reference sequence). The CDR3 sequence: CASSQEGGNEQYF. The CDR3 DNA sequence: TGTGCCAGCAGCCAAGAAGGTGGGAACGAGCAGTACTTC.

This clonotype was observed many times. The V gene is TRBV18, the J gene TRBJ1-1; D remains ambiguous. In germline, CDR1 is KGHSH, CDR2 LQKENI. Trimming removed 3 bases from V and 5 bases from J, with 10 bases in between. The CDR3 sequence is 13 residues long. In nucleotides, the CDR3 is TGTGCCAGCTCACCCCCTTCGTTTACTGAAGCTTTCTTT. It specifies CASSPPSFTEAFF.

At least ten counts were recorded for this clonotype. The chain joins TRBV12-3 or TRBV12-4 to TRBJ2-3, with 8 positions matching TRBD2. This CDR3 spans 15 amino acids. V trimming: 3 bases; J trimming: 2 bases; junction bases outside the gene matches: 4. The CDR3, as DNA: TGTGCCAGCAGTTTGAGCGGGAGAAACACAGATACGCAGTATTTT. Amino acid sequence: CASSLSGRNTDTQYF.

This clonotype was counted ten times or more. This sequence joins TRBV13 and TRBJ2-1; TRBD2 matches at 14 bases. CDR1 PRHDT and CDR2 FYEKMQ come from the germline V gene (reference sequence). The ends lost 5 bases at V and 8 bases at J; junction bases unmatched: 14. This CDR3 is 18 amino acids long. The DNA of the CDR3 is TGTGCCAGCAGCCATCATAAGACTAGCGGGGGGGCGTTGGATGAGCAGTTCTTC. Encoded protein: CASSHHKTSGGALDEQFF.

This clonotype is a singleton in its sample. One base away lies a much larger clone, so this may be a sequencing read error. The chain uses TRBV25-1 and TRBJ2-5; 9 nucleotides align to TRBD2. The trim removed 2 bases at V and 4 bases at J, leaving 2 bases unmatched. CDR3 length: 14 amino acids. Germline CDR1 and CDR2: MGHDK and SYGVNS. The CDR3 loop reads CASSEAGGRETQYF. CDR3 coding DNA: TGTGCCAGCAGTGAAGCGGGGGGGCGAGAGACCCAGTACTTC.